The clone carrying this T cell receptor beta chain was seen a handful of times. This sample was included in a study of T cells in Graves' hyperthyroidism and ophthalmopathy. Germline V gives CDR1 MDHEN, CDR2 SYDVKM. The CDR3 consists of 19 residues. Trimming removed 5 bases from V and 4 bases from J; junction bases left unmatched: 15. What was amplified from RNA transcripts were TCR beta CDR3 regions. First-round RT-PCR of the TCR CDR3 relied on the HTBI primer set. Using its own MiXCR run on the multiplex PCR reads, TCRdb lists one record per CDR3 protein. The table shows about 420,000 distinct CDR3 sequences, with approximately 15% occurring only once.

Source material: blood. The J gene is TRBJ2-2, the V gene TRBV28; 11 bases match TRBD2. The TCR sequence derives from a woman aged 18-29 years with Graves' hyperthyroidism. The CDR3 DNA follows: TGTGCCAGCAGTGAGCCCGGGACTAGCGGAACGATTCCCACCGGGGAGCTGTTTTTT. The encoded protein is CASSEPGTSGTIPTGELFF.